The clone carrying this TCR beta chain came up once. What it binds is unknown. PCR amplification relied on 60 Vbeta primers (plus 13 Jbeta primers). Profiling relied on immunoSEQ multiplex PCR, and the TCRdb table lists in-frame clones only, not all of them. Altogether 150,000 to 200,000 clones are present, 81% being singletons, with the ten largest covering roughly 4.4%. These data originate in a study of cytomegalovirus exposure and HLA in healthy donors. In the study overall: In terms of ancestry, the Caucasian-associated cluster contained about 81% of the approximately 400 genotyped donors.

Study-wide findings and caveats: The only immune exposure information that was available was CMV serostatus. In a later analysis, HLA-associated TCR beta chains were more clonally expanded than equally common others.

The germline CDR1 and CDR2 sequences are MDHEN and SYDVKM. Trimming took off 5 bases at V and 5 bases at J, with 9 bases between the two ends. The CDR3 is 13 amino acids. The sequence was collected from a woman in her late teens or twenties in good health and CMV-seropositive. The sequencing sample was made of PBMCs. This chain links TRBV28 with TRBJ2-2, with D possibly TRBD1 on 5 matching bases. CDR3 in amino acids: CASSRTPTGELFF. For the CDR3, the DNA is TGTGCCAGCAGTCGGACACCAACCGGGGAGCTGTTTTTT.